Only a few counts were recorded for the clone carrying this T cell receptor beta chain. Its antigen is undetermined. These data belong to a study of CD8 T cells in ankylosing spondylitis. Notes on the study in general: Seemingly distinctive of ankylosing spondylitis blood was a TCR beta motif formed by eight highly homologous variants.

TCRdb processed the 5' RACE reads anew with MiXCR; each CDR3 protein has one entry. Among 390,000 or so distinct CDR3 sequences, about 20% were seen once, and the ten largest hold approximately 16%. This clonotype originated in a male donor with ankylosing spondylitis. Sequenced input: blood, either unsorted or a sorted T cell fraction (not recorded which).

The CDR3 is CASSTNSNQPQHF. The CDR3 bases are TGTGCCAGCAGCACTAATAGCAATCAGCCCCAGCATTTT. V usage is TRBV21-1 and J usage is TRBJ1-5. TRBV21-1 is deemed a pseudogene. The CDR3 consists of 13 residues.